A single sample is the source of the 10 T cell receptor beta chains below, sequenced in a study of T-cell reconstitution after alpha-beta-depleted transplantation in children. Construction of the TCRbeta library involved unique molecular identifiers. A single record per CDR3 protein comes from TCRdb applying MiXCR to the PCR reads. The sample has 200,000 to 250,000 distinct CDR3 sequences, roughly 9% seen once. Material: PBMCs from the stem cell graft donor, obtained from the stem cell graft. The receptor source for this set is a human donor who donated a stem cell graft to a child with acute lymphoblastic leukemia.

This clonotype was counted many times. DNA of the CDR3: TGCAGTGGCCCCGGGACAGCCTCCTACGAGCAGTACTTC. It codes for CSGPGTASYEQYF. The chain is built from TRBV20-1 and TRBJ2-7, with 7 bases matching TRBD1. This CDR3 spans 13 amino acids. CDR1 DFQATT and CDR2 SNEGSKA come from the germline V gene (reference sequence). The V segment lost 7 bases and the J segment 0 bases; nucleotides outside the gene matches: 6.

This clonotype was picked up a small number of times. This chain connects TRBV5-1 to TRBJ2-1; 8 positions agree with TRBD2. Germline trimming cut 2 bases from V and 9 bases from J; bases unmatched to any gene: 7. CDR3 length equals 14 residues. Per the germline V gene, CDR1 is SGHRS and CDR2 is YFSETQ. This CDR3 is CASSFTGGTIEQFF. CDR3 DNA sequence: TGCGCCAGCAGCTTTACGGGGGGGACGATTGAGCAGTTCTTC.

V is TRBV3-1 and J is TRBJ1-1, with a tentative D call TRBD1 (5 bases). This CDR3 has 14 residues. Germline CDR1 reads LGHDT; CDR2 reads YNNKEL (reference sequence). The V gene lost 4 bases and the J gene lost 0 bases, with 9 bases spanning the gap. This chain's CDR3 is CASSPPTVNTEAFF. CDR3 DNA sequence: TGTGCCAGCAGCCCCCCGACAGTGAACACTGAAGCTTTCTTT.

This clonotype showed up many times. The chain has TRBV24-1 and TRBJ2-1; a weak D match, TRBD2 (5 bases). V was clipped by 2 bases and J by 0 bases, with 13 bases between them. CDR1 and CDR2 (germline): KGHDR, SFDVKD. This CDR3 spans 17 amino acids. The CDR3 reads CATSDSPAVSSYNEQFF. The CDR3 DNA reads as TGTGCCACCAGTGATTCCCCAGCGGTTAGCTCCTACAATGAGCAGTTCTTC.

This clonotype was detected ten times or more. The chain links TRBV4-3 to TRBJ2-7; tentative D call: TRBD1 (7 bases). In germline, CDR1 is LGHNA, CDR2 YSLEER. V was shortened by 0 bases and J by 7 bases, with 22 bases between the two germline ends. This CDR3 is 17 amino acids long. CDR3 bases: TGCGCCAGCAGCCAAGATGGGCCAGGGGGGCTAGTCCCAGAGCAGTACTTC. It encodes CASSQDGPGGLVPEQYF.

V is TRBV24-1 and J is TRBJ2-1; 7 bases fit TRBD1. With V trimmed by 10 bases and J by 1 base, 6 bases remained unmatched. The CDR3 covers 14 residues. CDR1 and CDR2 (germline): KGHDR, SFDVKD. This CDR3 is CATSPGQSYNEQFF. The CDR3 bases are TGTGCCACATCTCCGGGACAGTCCTACAATGAGCAGTTCTTC.

This clonotype was counted ten times or more. This chain joins TRBV7-2 and TRBJ1-1, with 9 bases lining up with TRBD1. With 5 bases clipped from V and 1 base from J, the junction kept 11 bases outside the gene matches. CDR1 and CDR2 from the germline V gene are SGHTA and FQGNSA. The CDR3 is 17 amino acids. The CDR3 region has the DNA TGTGCCAGCAGCCCCTCACCGGGACAGGGCTGGAACACTGAAGCTTTCTTT. Translated: CASSPSPGQGWNTEAFF.

The sample holds a few counts of this clonotype. The rearrangement uses TRBV7-8 and TRBJ2-2, with TRBD2 identical over 8 bases. This CDR3 region has 16 residues. Germline V gives CDR1 SGHVS, CDR2 FQNEAQ. The V and J ends lost 4 bases and 3 bases, in that order; junction bases with no gene match: 7. In DNA form, the CDR3 reads TGTGCCAGCAGCTGGGGAGCGGGGGATTACACCGGGGAGCTGTTTTTT. Translating it yields CASSWGAGDYTGELFF. Variable domain in full (rest from reference TRBV7-8 and TRBJ2-2): GAGVSQSPRYKVAKRGQDVALRCDPISGHVSLFWYQQALGQGPEFLTYFQNEAQLDKSGLPSDRFFAERPEGSVSTLKIQRTQQEDSAVYLCASSWGAGDYTGELFFGEGSRLTVL.

This clonotype was recorded many times. The CDR3 nucleotides are TGTGCCAGCAGCCTCCGGGACTCCGGGGGATCCTCCTACAATGAGCAGTTCTTC. Protein: CASSLRDSGGSSYNEQFF. V is TRBV7-8 and J is TRBJ2-1, with a weak D call TRBD2 (6 bases). This CDR3 comprises 18 residues. Trimming removed 5 bases from V and 0 bases from J, with 20 bases in between. Germline-derived CDR1 and CDR2 are SGHVS and FQNEAQ.

The chain couples TRBV20-1 to TRBJ1-5; tentative D call: TRBD1 (6 bases). The ends were cut back, 4 bases at V and 2 bases at J, with 12 bases in the middle. CDR3 length equals 14 residues. Germline V gene data show CDR1 as DFQATT and CDR2 as SNEGSKA (reference sequence). The CDR3 DNA sequence: TGCAGTGCTACCCGGGACATTGGCAATCAGCCCCAGCATTTT. It translates to CSATRDIGNQPQHF.